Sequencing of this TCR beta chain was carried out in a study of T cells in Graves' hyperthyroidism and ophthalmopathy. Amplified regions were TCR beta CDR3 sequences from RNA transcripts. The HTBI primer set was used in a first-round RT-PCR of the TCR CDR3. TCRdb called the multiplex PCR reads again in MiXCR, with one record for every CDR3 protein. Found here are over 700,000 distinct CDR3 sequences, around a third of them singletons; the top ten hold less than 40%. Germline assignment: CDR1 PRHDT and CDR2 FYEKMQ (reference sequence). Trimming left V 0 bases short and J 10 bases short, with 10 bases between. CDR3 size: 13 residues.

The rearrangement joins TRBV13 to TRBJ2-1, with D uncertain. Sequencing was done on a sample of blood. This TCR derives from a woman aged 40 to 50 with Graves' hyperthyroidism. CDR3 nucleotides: TGTGCCAGCAGCTTAGGGCAGCCATACGAGCAGTTCTTC. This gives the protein CASSLGQPYEQFF.